These T cell receptor beta chains were read from a single sample in a study of Tregs in tolerant kidney transplant recipients. Produced via immunoSEQ multiplex PCR; TCRdb's table is partial and in-frame only. The sample carries roughly 66,000 clones, approximately 92% recorded once. Sequences were derived from CD8+ T cells from blood, sampled before the transplant. The receptors shown here come from a human donor who received a combined kidney and bone marrow transplant. CDR3s include the opening cysteine and the closing phenylalanine or tryptophan. A D gene is named only where the DNA matches it firmly. Where a row states a size, it is once, few, many or the class of an expanded clone; other rows omit it.

-	TRBD2	TRBV27	TRBJ2-7	CASSFSMGGYEQYF	TGTGCCAGCAGTTTCTCGATGGGAGGGTACGAGCAGTACTTC
-	TRBD2	TRBV7-9	TRBJ2-5	CASSTGLAGQETQYF	TGTGCCAGCAGCACCGGACTAGCGGGACAAGAGACCCAGTACTTC
-	-	TRBV21-1	TRBJ1-1	CASTKPIQGANTEAFF	TGTGCCAGCACCAAGCCTATTCAGGGGGCGAACACTGAAGCTTTCTTT
-	TRBD2	TRBV16	TRBJ2-5	CASSQSRLAGIKTQYF	TGTGCCAGCAGCCAATCGAGGCTAGCGGGGATTAAGACCCAGTACTTC
-	-	TRBV4-1	TRBJ2-1	CASSQGLGGMGNEQFF	TGCGCCAGCAGCCAAGGCTTGGGCGGGATGGGGAATGAGCAGTTCTTC
-	-	TRBV13	TRBJ2-7	CASSPRGGGYEQYF	TGTGCCAGCAGCCCCCGTGGGGGCGGGTACGAGCAGTACTTC
-	-	TRBV7-9	TRBJ2-7	CASSPRLGYEQYF	TGTGCCAGCAGCCCCCGCCTCGGCTACGAGCAGTACTTC
-	-	TRBV5-4	TRBJ2-7	CASSFGGPKSSYEQYF	TGTGCCAGCAGCTTTGGAGGCCCTAAGAGCTCCTACGAGCAGTACTTC
-	-	TRBV19	TRBJ2-7	CASSIDVGPYEQYF	TGTGCCAGTAGTATAGATGTTGGCCCCTACGAGCAGTACTTC
-	-	TRBV28	TRBJ2-1	CASSLQGISEQFF	TGTGCCAGCAGTTTGCAGGGTATTTCTGAGCAGTTCTTC
-	TRBD1	TRBV27	TRBJ1-2	CASSNRGSGYTF	TGTGCCAGCTCTAACAGGGGCAGTGGGTACACCTTC
-	-	TRBV7-8	TRBJ1-5	CASSLLGGLSNQPQHF	TGTGCCAGCAGCTTATTGGGGGGGCTTAGCAATCAGCCCCAGCATTTT
-	TRBD1	TRBV14	TRBJ1-2	CASSQDGTVPRDTF	TGTGCCAGCAGCCAAGATGGGACAGTGCCCCGGGATACCTTC
-	TRBD2	TRBV29-1	TRBJ2-6	CSVERAGVSGANVLTF	TGCAGCGTTGAACGAGCGGGAGTTTCGGGGGCCAACGTCCTGACTTTC
once	-	TRBV9	TRBJ2-7	CASSVGMGGYEQYF	TGTGCCAGCAGCGTGGGAATGGGGGGCTACGAGCAGTACTTC
-	TRBD2	TRBV13	TRBJ2-2	CASLPQTAGGSVGELFF	TGTGCCAGCCTACCCCAAACGGCGGGAGGAAGTGTCGGGGAGCTGTTTTTT